This TCR beta chain was recovered during a study of technical replicates of blood from several donors. The CDR3 has 15 residues. With 10 bases removed from V and 2 bases from J, the gap between germline ends came to 18 bases. CDR1 is SEHNR and CDR2 is FQNEAQ in the germline V gene (reference sequence). Generated by immunoSEQ multiplex PCR, the TCRdb table keeps only in-frame clones and is missing some. The sample shows around 70,000 clones, 94% of them seen only once. The sequence was collected from a human donor in good health. This chain joins TRBV7-9 and TRBJ2-1; D is perhaps TRBD1 (6 bases). Sequencing was performed on T cells isolated from PBMCs. For the CDR3, the DNA is TGTGCCATGCTACGGGACAAAGGGGCCTACAATGAGCAGTTCTTC. This codes for CAMLRDKGAYNEQFF.